This T cell receptor beta chain originates from a study of tumor-infiltrating lymphocytes in oesophageal squamous cell carcinoma (dated by TCRdb to between 2015 and 2016). Libraries were made using PCR. Sequencing was performed on an Illumina HiSeq 2000. In-frame beta chains were kept once TCRdb had trimmed the public reads at Q25 with fastp and called clones with MiXCR. Duplicate CDR3 protein sequences are folded into a single record with the most common DNA and genes. This sample lists roughly 16,000 distinct CDR3 sequences; approximately 46% were detected once. The ten largest clones add up to roughly 40% of the sample. With respect to this clonotype: The target of this receptor is not known. No clone much larger than this one lies a single base away; base qualities are absent.

CDR1 and CDR2 are read off the germline V gene as SGHTA and FQGTGA. Reading from cysteine to phenylalanine, the CDR3 counts 21 amino acids. Only the CDR3 part of the read is kept: 63 bases, read in frame from the first base. Sequenced material: blood. The sequence links TRBV7-3 to TRBJ2-5, with a weak D call of TRBD1 (5 bases match). The J call may not be correct, given that the DNA end is closer to TRBJ2-1. The receptor's source is a female donor with esophageal squamous cell carcinoma. The nucleotide sequence is given as TGTGCCAGCAGCTTAAGAGCTAGACAGAACCCTAACCGAATGAATGACAATGAGCAGTTCTTC. It translates to CASSLRARQNPNRMNDNEQFF.